The T cell receptor beta chain described here comes from a study of response to subunit inactivated influenza vaccine. TCRdb processed the RT-PCR reads anew with MiXCR; each CDR3 protein has one entry. The table shows approximately 700,000 distinct CDR3 sequences, with 15% to 19% occurring only once. The CDR3 extends over 14 amino acids. In germline, CDR1 is LGHNT, CDR2 FRNRAP. The germline V and J ends were trimmed by 3 bases and 0 bases, with 7 bases remaining between them. This chain links TRBV12-5 with TRBJ2-3; no firm D call. The sequence came from a man aged 45-65 years who received an inactivated influenza vaccine. The sequences come from PBMCs from blood, collected 11 to 12 days after vaccination. CDR3 bases: TGTGCTAGTGGTTTATACTGGAGCACAGATACGCAGTATTTT. This gives the protein CASGLYWSTDTQYF.